This T cell receptor beta chain stems from a study of OX40 agonist ivuxolimab in advanced cancers. Context from the whole study: The costimulatory receptor OX40 (CD134) was targeted by ivuxolimab, a fully human IgG2 agonistic monoclonal antibody. Of the roughly 52 patients in dose escalation, 19 had hepatocellular carcinoma, around 15 had melanoma, 9 had renal cell carcinoma and 9 had head and neck cancer. The monotherapy dose-escalation portion (N ≈ 52 patients) of the phase I ivuxolimab trial is reported in the paper. Prior anti-PD-1, anti-PD-L1 or anti-CTLA-4 therapy was permitted, and approximately 41% of dose-escalation patients had received checkpoint inhibitors. Three dose-escalation patients achieved partial responses, one with hepatocellular carcinoma and two with cutaneous melanoma. In the dose-escalation cohort, approximately 82% of patients were male, and the mean age was roughly 60 years with a range of roughly 23 to 79. Intravenous ivuxolimab was administered to patients every 2 weeks at six dose levels: 0.01, 0.1, 0.3, 1.5, 3 and 10 mg/kg. The point of sequencing TCRbeta in the periphery was to test whether ivuxolimab changed TCR sequence diversity and drove clonal T-cell expansion. On the study overall, not on this receptor specifically: Low levels of normalized T-cell clonal expansion were also shown by some nonresponding patients. At doses of 0.1 to 3.0 mg/kg, clonal expansion of both CD4+ and CD8+ blood T cells was observed from baseline to week 6. The antigen specificity of the peripheral T cells that underwent clonal expansion was not determined. After ivuxolimab, expanded clones were on average more numerous among CD8+ T cells than among CD4+ T cells. In partial responders in the 0.1-3.0 mg/kg groups, normalized peripheral clonal expansion was found to be among the lowest, especially among CD8+ T cells.

For sequencing of the TCRbeta CDR3 region, genomic DNA was extracted from the sorted cells. The immunoSEQ Assay was used for sequencing of TCRbeta CDR3 regions. TCRdb mirrors the immuneACCESS table, restricted to in-frame sequences. Some clones are absent from its copies; in checked studies, under half trace to an unresolved V gene, and the reason for the others is unknown. This sample holds roughly 90,000 clones; 80% to 90% were observed only once. Jointly, the top ten make up less than 1% of the sample. Worth noting for this clone: Its antigen is still unknown. No quality values exist for individual bases; no much larger clone is one base distant.

The trial excluded patients who had a history of autoimmune disease or were on systemic immunosuppression. Peripheral blood for TCR sequencing was collected from all dose cohorts at baseline, on cycle 4 day 1, and on cycle 7 day 1. Samples came from an open-label, multicenter, first-in-human phase I dose-escalation trial of ivuxolimab. Adults with locally advanced or metastatic melanoma, renal cell carcinoma, hepatocellular carcinoma or head and neck squamous cell carcinoma were enrolled in the trial. CD4+ and CD8+ T cells were sorted separately from peripheral blood before TCR sequencing. The CDR3, cysteine through phenylalanine, is 13 amino acids long. Kept here is only the CDR3 DNA, which spans 39 bases and is read in frame from base 1. A distance of 15 bases separates the germline ends of V and J, which lose 5 bases and 8 bases respectively. The germline V gene (reference sequence) provides CDR1 MNHEY and CDR2 SMNVEV.

Recombination joined TRBV27 with TRBJ1-2; TRBD1 is a weak D gene call, 5 bases matching. The source was CD4+ or CD8+ T cells sorted from blood, collected in a trial of the OX40 agonist ivuxolimab. The sequence came from an adult with an advanced solid tumor such as melanoma, head and neck, liver or kidney cancer. The CDR3 protein sequence reads: CASSPRVRGGYTF. The DNA sequence follows: TGTGCCAGCAGTCCCAGGGTGCGAGGAGGCTACACCTTC.